These T cell receptor beta chains were read from a single sample in a study of OX40 agonist ivuxolimab in advanced cancers. Using immunoSEQ multiplex PCR, the repertoire was profiled, and TCRdb retains in-frame clones only, with some absent. The data hold about 66,000 clones, with more than 75% observed a single time. This specimen was CD4+ or CD8+ T cells sorted from blood, taken in a trial of the OX40 agonist ivuxolimab. These receptors all stem from an adult with an advanced solid tumor such as melanoma, head and neck, liver or kidney cancer. CDR3s include the opening cysteine and the closing phenylalanine or tryptophan. A D gene is named only where the DNA matches it firmly. A clone size is listed for some rows: how often the clone was seen (once, few, many), or a class if it is expanded.

v_call	j_call	d_call	clone_size	cdr3_aa	cdr3_nt
TRBV19	TRBJ2-1	.	once	CASSTTGNGEQFF	TGTGCCAGTAGTACCACAGGTAACGGTGAGCAGTTCTTC
TRBV27	TRBJ1-4	.	.	CAGSPRAPPDSEKLFF	TGTGCCGGCAGTCCCCGGGCCCCGCCGGATAGTGAAAAACTGTTTTTT
TRBV7-9	TRBJ2-7	.	few	CASSWDIYEQYF	TGTGCCAGCAGTTGGGACATCTACGAGCAGTACTTC
TRBV6-1	TRBJ2-1	.	.	CASSEVGGSYNEQFF	TGTGCCAGCAGTGAAGTCGGGGGCTCCTACAATGAGCAGTTCTTC
TRBV19	TRBJ1-2	.	.	CASTPGGGLNYGYTF	TGTGCCAGTACCCCGGGAGGGGGGCTGAACTATGGCTACACCTTC
TRBV12-5	TRBJ2-2	.	.	CASGSVGELFF	TGTGCTAGTGGTTCAGTTGGGGAGCTGTTTTTT
TRBV7-7	TRBJ2-6	.	.	CASSARNRPLSGANVLTF	TGTGCCAGCAGCGCGAGGAACAGACCACTCTCTGGGGCCAACGTCCTGACTTTC
TRBV5-1	TRBJ2-5	TRBD2	.	CASAPSGGETQYF	TGCGCCAGCGCCCCTAGCGGGGGCGAGACCCAGTACTTC
TRBV18	TRBJ1-1	.	few	CASSPITGNTEAFF	TGTGCCAGCTCACCAATTACAGGGAACACTGAAGCTTTCTTT
TRBV2	TRBJ1-5	.	few	CASRKGAEYGNQPQHF	TGTGCCAGCAGGAAGGGAGCTGAATATGGCAATCAGCCCCAGCATTTT
TRBV5-1	TRBJ1-2	.	.	CASRSEPIYGYTF	TGCGCCAGCAGATCAGAACCTATTTATGGCTACACCTTC